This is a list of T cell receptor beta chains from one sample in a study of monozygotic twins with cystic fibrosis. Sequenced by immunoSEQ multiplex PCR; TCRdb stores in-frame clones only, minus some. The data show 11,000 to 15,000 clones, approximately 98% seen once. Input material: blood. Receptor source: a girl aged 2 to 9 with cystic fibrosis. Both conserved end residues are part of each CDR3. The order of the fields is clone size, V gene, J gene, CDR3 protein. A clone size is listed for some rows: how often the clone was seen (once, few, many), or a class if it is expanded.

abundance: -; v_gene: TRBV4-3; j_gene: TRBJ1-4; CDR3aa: CASSQDNTVSLVTEKLFF
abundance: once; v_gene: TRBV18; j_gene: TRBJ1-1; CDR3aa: CASSLALRGMNTEAFF
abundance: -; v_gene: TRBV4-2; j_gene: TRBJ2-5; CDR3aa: CASSQDVGGETQYF
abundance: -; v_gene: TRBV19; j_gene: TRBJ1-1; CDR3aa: CASSIRSGVAEAFF
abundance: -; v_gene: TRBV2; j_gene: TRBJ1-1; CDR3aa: CASFGPGRGTEAFF
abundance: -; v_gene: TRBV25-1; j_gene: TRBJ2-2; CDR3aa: CASSEYAGPANTGELFF
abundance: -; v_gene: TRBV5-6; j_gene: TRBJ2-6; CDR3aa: CASSLGVSGANVLTF
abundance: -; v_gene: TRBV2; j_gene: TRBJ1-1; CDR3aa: CASSNREAFF
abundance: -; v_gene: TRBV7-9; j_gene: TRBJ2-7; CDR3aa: CASSSTGEQYF
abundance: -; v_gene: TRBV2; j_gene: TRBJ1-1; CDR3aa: CASSGQGEMNTEAFF
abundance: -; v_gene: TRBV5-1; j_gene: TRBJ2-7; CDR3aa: CASSRSGMAYEQYF
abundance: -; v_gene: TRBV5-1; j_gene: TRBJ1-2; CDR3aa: CASSLRQGADYGYTF
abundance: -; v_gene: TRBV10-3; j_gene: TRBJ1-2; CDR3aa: CAITTQGVPGYGYTF
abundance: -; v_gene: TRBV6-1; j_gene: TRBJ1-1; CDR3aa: CASSEVQNTEAFF
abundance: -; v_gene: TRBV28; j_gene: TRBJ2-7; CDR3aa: CASSPGLAGGSHSYEQYF
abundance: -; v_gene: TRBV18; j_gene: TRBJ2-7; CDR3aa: CASSPVKGVSYEQYF
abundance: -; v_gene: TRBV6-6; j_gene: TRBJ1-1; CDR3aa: CASSPPGEGDTEAFF
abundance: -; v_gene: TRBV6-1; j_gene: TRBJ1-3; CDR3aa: CASSEWGAGNTIYF
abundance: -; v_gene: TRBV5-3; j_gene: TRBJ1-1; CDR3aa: CARSLGVLDSQNTEAFF
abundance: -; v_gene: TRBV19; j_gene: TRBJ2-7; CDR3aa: CASSLLPAAGYEQYF
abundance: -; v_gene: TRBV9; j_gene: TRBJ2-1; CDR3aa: CASSVTTYGSYNEQFF
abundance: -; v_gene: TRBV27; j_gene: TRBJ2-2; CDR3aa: CASSLWGVGRIAGELFF
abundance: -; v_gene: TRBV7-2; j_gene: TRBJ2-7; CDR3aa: CASSLDGSYRSYEQYF
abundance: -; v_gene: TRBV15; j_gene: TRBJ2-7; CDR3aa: CATSRERGGEQYF
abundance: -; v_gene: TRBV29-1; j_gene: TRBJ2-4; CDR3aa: CSVDMGQGRNIQYF
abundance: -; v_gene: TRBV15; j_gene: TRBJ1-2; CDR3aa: CATSREQGGSYGYTF
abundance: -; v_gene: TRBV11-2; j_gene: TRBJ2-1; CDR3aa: CASSPLLSGEQFF
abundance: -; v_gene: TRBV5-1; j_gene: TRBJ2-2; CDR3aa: CASSLTNTGELFF
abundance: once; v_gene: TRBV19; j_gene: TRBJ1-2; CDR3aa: CAKTRWKGLGYTF